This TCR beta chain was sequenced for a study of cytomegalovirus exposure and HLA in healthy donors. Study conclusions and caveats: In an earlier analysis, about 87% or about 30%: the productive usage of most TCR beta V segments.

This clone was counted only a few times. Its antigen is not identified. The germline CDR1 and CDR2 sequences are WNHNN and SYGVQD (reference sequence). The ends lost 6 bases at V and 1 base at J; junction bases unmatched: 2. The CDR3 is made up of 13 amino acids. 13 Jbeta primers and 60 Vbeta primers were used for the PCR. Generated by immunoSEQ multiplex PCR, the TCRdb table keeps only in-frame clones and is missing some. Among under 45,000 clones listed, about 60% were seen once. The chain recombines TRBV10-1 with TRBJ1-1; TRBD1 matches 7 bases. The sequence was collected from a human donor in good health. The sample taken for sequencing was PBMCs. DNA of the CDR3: TGCGCCAGCAGGGGACAGTGGAACACTGAAGCTTTCTTT. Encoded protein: CASRGQWNTEAFF.